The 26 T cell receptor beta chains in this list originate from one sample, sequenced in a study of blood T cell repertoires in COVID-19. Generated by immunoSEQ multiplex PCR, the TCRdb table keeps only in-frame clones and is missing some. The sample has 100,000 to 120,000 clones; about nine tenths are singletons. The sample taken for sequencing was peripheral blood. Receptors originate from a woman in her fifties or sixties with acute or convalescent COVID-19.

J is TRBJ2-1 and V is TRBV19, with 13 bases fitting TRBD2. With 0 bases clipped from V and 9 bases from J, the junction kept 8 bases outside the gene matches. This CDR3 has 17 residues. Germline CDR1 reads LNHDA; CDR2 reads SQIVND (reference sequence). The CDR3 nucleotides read TGTGCCAGTAGTATAGATAACCGGCGACTAGCGGGAGGTGAGCAGTTCTTC. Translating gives CASSIDNRRLAGGEQFF.

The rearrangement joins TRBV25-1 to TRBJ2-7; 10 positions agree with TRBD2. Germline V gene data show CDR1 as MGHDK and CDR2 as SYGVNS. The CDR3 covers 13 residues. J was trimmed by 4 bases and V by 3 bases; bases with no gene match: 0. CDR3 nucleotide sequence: TGTGCCAGCAGTGAGACTAGCGGGTACGAGCAGTACTTC. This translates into CASSETSGYEQYF.

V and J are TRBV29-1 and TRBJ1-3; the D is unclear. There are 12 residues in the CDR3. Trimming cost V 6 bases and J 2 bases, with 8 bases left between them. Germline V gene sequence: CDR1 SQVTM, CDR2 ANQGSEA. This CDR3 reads CSVDGAGNTIYF. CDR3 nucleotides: TGCAGCGTAGACGGAGCTGGAAACACCATATATTTT.

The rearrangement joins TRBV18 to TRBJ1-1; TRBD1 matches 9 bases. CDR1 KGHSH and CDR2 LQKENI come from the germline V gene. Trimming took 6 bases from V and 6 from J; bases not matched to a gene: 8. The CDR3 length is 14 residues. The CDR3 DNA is TGTGCCAGCTCGCCGGGACAGGGAGTGCCTGAAGCTTTCTTT. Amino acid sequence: CASSPGQGVPEAFF.

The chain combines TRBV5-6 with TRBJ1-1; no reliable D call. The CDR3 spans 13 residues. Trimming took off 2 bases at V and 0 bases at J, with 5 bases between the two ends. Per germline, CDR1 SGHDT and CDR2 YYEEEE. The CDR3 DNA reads TGTGCCAGCAGCTTCCCCATGAACACTGAAGCTTTCTTT. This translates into CASSFPMNTEAFF.

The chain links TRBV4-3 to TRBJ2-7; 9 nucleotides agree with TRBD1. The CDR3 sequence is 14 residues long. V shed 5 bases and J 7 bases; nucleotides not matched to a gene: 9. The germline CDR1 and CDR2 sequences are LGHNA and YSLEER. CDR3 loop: CASSLGTGSGEQYF. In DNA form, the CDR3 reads TGCGCCAGCAGCTTAGGGACAGGGTCGGGGGAGCAGTACTTC.

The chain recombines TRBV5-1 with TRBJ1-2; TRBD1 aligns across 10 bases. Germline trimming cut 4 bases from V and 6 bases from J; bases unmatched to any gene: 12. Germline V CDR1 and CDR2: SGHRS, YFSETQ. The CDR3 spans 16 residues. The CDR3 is CASSLTSRDRGDGYTF. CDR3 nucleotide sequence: TGCGCCAGCAGCCTAACTTCCCGGGACAGGGGTGATGGCTACACCTTC.

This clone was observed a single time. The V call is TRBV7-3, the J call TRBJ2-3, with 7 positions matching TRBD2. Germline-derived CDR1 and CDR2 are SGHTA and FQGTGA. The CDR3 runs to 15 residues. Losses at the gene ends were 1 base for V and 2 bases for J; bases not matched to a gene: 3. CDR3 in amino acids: CASSLMGGFTDTQYF. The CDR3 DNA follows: TGTGCCAGCAGCTTAATGGGGGGGTTCACAGATACGCAGTATTTT.

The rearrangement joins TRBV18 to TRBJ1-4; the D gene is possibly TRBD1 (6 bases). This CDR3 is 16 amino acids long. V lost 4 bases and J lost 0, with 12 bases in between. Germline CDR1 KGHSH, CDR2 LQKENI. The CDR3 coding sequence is TGTGCCAGCTCACTACAGACAGGAACAACTAATGAAAAACTGTTTTTT. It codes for CASSLQTGTTNEKLFF. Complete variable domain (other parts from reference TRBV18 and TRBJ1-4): NAGVMQNPRHLVRRRGQEARLRCSPMKGHSHVYWYRQLPEEGLKFMVYLQKENIIDESGMPKERFSAEFPKEGPSILRIQQVVRGDSAAYFCASSLQTGTTNEKLFFGSGTQLSVL.

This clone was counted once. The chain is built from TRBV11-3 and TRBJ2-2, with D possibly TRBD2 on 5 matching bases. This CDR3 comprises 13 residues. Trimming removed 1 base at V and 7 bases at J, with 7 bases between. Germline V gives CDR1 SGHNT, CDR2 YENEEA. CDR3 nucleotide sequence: TGTGCCAGCAGCTTAGGAGGGCTCGGGGAGCTGTTTTTT. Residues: CASSLGGLGELFF.

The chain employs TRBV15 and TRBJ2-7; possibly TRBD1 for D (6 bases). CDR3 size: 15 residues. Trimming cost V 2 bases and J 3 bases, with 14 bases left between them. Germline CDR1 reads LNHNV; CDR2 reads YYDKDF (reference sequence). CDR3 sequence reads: CATSRSTGPSYEQYF. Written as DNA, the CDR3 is TGTGCCACCAGCAGATCGACAGGACCTAGCTACGAGCAGTACTTC.

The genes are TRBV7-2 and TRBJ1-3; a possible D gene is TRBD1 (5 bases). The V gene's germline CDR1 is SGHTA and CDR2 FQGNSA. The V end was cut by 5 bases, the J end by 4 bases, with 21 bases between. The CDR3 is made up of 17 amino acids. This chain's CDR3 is CASSTYPGRSGGNTIYF. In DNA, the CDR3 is TGTGCCAGCAGCACCTACCCAGGGAGGTCAGGCGGAAACACCATATATTTT.

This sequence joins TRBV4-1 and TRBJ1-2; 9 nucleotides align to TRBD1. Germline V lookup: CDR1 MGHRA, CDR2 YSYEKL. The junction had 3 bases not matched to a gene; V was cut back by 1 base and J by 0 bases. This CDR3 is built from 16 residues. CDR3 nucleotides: TGCGCCAGCAGCCAAGTAGGGACAGGGACTAACTATGGCTACACCTTC. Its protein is CASSQVGTGTNYGYTF.

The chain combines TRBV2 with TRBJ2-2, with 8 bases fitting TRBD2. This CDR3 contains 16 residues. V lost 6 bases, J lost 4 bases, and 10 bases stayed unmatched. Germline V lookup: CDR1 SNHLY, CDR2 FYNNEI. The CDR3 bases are TGTGCCAGCAGCGCGGGACTAGTCATGAGCACCGGGGAGCTGTTTTTT. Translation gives CASSAGLVMSTGELFF.

CDR3 loop: CASSSKLGQATGNEQFF. DNA of the CDR3: TGTGCCAGCAGCTCAAAACTGGGACAGGCAACGGGGAATGAGCAGTTCTTC. This rearrangement joins TRBV13 to TRBJ2-1; TRBD1 agrees at 8 bases. The germline V gene encodes CDR1 PRHDT and CDR2 FYEKMQ (reference sequence). The CDR3 sequence is 17 residues long. The trim removed 4 bases at V and 7 bases at J, leaving 15 bases unmatched.

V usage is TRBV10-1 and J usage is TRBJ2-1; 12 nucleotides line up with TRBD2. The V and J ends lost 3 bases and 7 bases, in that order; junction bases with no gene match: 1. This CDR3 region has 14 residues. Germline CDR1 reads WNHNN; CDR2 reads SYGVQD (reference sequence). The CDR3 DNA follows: TGCGCCAGCAGTGAACTAGCGGGAGGAAATGAGCAGTTCTTC. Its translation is CASSELAGGNEQFF.

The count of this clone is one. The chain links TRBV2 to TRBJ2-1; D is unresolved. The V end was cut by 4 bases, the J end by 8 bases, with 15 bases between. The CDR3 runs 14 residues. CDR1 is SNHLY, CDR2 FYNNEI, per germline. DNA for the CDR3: TGTGCCAGCAGTGTGTTAACTGTTCCGTATGAGCAGTTCTTC. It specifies CASSVLTVPYEQFF.

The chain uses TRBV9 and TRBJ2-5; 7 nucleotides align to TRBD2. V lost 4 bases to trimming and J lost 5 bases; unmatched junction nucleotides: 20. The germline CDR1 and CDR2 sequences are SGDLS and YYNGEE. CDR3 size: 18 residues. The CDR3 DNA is TGTGCCAGCAGCCGACAAGCGGGGCCGGGCAGAGATTGGGAGACCCAGTACTTC. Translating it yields CASSRQAGPGRDWETQYF.

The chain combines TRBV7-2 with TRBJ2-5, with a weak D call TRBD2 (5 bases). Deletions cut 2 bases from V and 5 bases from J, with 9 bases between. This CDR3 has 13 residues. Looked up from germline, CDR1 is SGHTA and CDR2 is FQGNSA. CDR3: CASSLQQRETQYF. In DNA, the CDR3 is TGTGCCAGCAGCTTACAGCAGCGGGAGACCCAGTACTTC.

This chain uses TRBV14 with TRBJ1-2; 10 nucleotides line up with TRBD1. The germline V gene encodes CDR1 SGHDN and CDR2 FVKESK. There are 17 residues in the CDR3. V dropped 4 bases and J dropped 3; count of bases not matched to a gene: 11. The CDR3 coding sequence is TGTGCCAGCAGCCTGATGGGACAGGGGATTGGTGACTATGGCTACACCTTC. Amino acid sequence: CASSLMGQGIGDYGYTF.

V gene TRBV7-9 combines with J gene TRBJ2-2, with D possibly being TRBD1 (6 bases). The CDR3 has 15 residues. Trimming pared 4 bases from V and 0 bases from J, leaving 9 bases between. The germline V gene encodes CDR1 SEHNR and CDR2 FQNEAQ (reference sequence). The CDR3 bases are TGTGCCAGCAGCTCCGGGACAACGAACACCGGGGAGCTGTTTTTT. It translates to CASSSGTTNTGELFF.

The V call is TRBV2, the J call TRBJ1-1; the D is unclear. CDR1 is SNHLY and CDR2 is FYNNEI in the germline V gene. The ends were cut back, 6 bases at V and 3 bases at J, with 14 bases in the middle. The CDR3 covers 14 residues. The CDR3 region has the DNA TGTGCCAGCAGCGGAGATAGTAAGGACACTGAAGCTTTCTTT. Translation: CASSGDSKDTEAFF.

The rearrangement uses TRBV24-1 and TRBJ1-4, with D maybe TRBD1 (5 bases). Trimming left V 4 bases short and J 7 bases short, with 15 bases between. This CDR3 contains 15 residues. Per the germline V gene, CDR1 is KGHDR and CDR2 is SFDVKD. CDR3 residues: CATSDSGSPGEKLFF. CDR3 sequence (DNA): TGTGCCACCAGTGACTCAGGGTCCCCAGGTGAAAAACTGTTTTTT.

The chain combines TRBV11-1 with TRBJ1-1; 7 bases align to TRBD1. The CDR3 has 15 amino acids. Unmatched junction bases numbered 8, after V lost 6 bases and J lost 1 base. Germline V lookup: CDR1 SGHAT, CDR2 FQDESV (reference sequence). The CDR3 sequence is CASSTTGDPNTEAFF. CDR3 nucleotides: TGTGCCAGCAGTACTACAGGGGATCCGAACACTGAAGCTTTCTTT.

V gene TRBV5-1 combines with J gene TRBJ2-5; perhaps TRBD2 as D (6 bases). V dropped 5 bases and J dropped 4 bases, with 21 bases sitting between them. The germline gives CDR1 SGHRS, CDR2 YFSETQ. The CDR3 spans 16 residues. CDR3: CASSPTLGLLGETQYF. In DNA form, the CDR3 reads TGCGCCAGCAGTCCCACCTTGGGACTTCTGGGAGAGACCCAGTACTTC.

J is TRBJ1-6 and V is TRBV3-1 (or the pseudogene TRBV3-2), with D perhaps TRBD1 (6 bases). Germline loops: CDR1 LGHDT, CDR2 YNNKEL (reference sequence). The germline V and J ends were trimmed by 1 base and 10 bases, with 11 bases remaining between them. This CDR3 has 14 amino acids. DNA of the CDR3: TGTGCCAGCAGCCAAGGGACAGAATGGTCACCCCTCCACTTT. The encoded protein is CASSQGTEWSPLHF.